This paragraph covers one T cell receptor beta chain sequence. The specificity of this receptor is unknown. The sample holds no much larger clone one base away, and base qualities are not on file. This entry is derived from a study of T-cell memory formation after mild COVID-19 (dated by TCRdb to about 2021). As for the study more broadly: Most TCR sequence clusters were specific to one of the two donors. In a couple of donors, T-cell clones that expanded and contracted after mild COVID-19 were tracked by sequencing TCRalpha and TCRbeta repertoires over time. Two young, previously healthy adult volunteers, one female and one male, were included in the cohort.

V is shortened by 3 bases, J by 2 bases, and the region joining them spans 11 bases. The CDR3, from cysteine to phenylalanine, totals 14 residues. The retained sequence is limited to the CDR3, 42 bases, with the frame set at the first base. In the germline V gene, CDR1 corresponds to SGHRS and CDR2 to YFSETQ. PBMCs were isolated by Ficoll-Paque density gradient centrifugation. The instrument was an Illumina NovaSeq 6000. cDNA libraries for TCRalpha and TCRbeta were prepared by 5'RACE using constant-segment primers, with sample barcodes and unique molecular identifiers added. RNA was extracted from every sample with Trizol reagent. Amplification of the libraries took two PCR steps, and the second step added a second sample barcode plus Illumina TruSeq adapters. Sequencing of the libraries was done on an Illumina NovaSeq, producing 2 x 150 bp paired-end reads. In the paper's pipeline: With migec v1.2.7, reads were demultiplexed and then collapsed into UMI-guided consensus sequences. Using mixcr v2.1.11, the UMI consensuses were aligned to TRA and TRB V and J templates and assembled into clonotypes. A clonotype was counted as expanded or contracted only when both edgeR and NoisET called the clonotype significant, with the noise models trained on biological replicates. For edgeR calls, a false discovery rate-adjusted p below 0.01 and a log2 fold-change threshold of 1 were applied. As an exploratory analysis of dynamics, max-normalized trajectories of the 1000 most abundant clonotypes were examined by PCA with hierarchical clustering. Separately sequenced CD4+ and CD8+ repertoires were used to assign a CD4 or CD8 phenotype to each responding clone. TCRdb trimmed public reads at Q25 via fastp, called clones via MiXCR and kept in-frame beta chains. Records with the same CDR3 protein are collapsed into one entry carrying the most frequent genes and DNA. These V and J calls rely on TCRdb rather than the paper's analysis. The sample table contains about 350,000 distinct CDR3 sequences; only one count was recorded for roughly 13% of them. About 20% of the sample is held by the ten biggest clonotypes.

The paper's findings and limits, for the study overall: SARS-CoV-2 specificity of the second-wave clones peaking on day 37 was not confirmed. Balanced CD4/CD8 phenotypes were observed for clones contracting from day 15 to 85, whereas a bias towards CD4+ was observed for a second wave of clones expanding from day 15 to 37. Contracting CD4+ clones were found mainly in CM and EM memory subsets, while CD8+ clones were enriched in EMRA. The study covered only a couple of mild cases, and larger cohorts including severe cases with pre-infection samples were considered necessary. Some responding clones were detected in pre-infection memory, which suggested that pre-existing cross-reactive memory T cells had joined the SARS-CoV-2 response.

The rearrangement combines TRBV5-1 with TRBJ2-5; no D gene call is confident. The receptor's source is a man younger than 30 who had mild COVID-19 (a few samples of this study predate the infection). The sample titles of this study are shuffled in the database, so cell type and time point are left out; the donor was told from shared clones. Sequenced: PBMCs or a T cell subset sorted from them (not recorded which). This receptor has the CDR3 CASSSAQAQETQYF. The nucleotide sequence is TGCGCCAGCAGCTCAGCGCAGGCGCAAGAGACCCAGTACTTC.